These T cell receptor beta chains were read from a single sample in a study of CD8+CD57+ T cells in acquired aplastic anemia. Each CDR3 protein gets one entry after TCRdb re-called the reads with MiXCR. The sample lists 150,000 or so distinct CDR3 sequences; under 55% were seen once. The sample taken for sequencing was sorted CD4+, CD8+, or CD8+CD57+ T cells (not recorded which) from PBMCs. The receptors here all came from a human donor with aplastic anemia. Each CDR3 is given with its conserved first and last residue. Each record gives: V gene, J gene, clone size, D gene, CDR3 protein, CDR3 DNA. D genes are given only for firm matches. Clone size appears in some rows only: once, few, many, or a class for an expanded clone.

v_gene: TRBV9
j_gene: TRBJ2-1
abundance: many
d_gene: NA
CDR3aa: CASSVRGTSNEQFF
CDR3nt: TGTGCCAGCAGCGTACGCGGGACATCCAATGAGCAGTTCTTC

v_gene: TRBV7-2
j_gene: TRBJ1-1
abundance: NA
d_gene: NA
CDR3aa: CASSWDITEAFF
CDR3nt: TGTGCCAGCAGCTGGGACATCACTGAAGCTTTCTTT

v_gene: TRBV20-1
j_gene: TRBJ1-5
abundance: NA
d_gene: NA
CDR3aa: CSAQGTGGNQPQHF
CDR3nt: TGCAGTGCCCAAGGTACCGGGGGCAATCAGCCCCAGCATTTT

v_gene: TRBV30
j_gene: TRBJ2-3
abundance: few
d_gene: NA
CDR3aa: CAWSGLENTDTQYF
CDR3nt: TGTGCCTGGAGCGGGCTAGAAAACACAGATACGCAGTATTTT

v_gene: TRBV27
j_gene: TRBJ1-6
abundance: few
d_gene: TRBD1
CDR3aa: CASRSGTGGANYNSPLHF
CDR3nt: TGTGCCAGCAGATCCGGGACAGGGGGCGCTAACTATAATTCACCCCTCCACTTT

v_gene: TRBV24-1
j_gene: TRBJ1-3
abundance: NA
d_gene: NA
CDR3aa: CATSAPWESGNTIYF
CDR3nt: TGTGCCACCAGTGCCCCTTGGGAATCTGGAAACACCATATATTTT

v_gene: TRBV19
j_gene: TRBJ1-1
abundance: many
d_gene: NA
CDR3aa: CASSSSRQAPEAFF
CDR3nt: TGTGCCAGTAGTTCATCGAGGCAGGCTCCTGAAGCTTTCTTT

v_gene: TRBV7-8
j_gene: TRBJ2-5
abundance: few
d_gene: TRBD2
CDR3aa: CASSLAGGGAEETQYF
CDR3nt: TGTGCCAGCAGCTTAGCAGGCGGGGGGGCTGAAGAGACCCAGTACTTC

v_gene: TRBV20-1
j_gene: TRBJ1-1
abundance: NA
d_gene: TRBD1
CDR3aa: CSASARVRDSTEAFF
CDR3nt: TGCAGTGCCAGCGCCCGTGTTCGGGACAGCACTGAAGCTTTCTTT

v_gene: TRBV7-3
j_gene: TRBJ2-1
abundance: many
d_gene: NA
CDR3aa: CASSLTTGAYNEQFF
CDR3nt: TGTGCCAGCAGCTTAACCACGGGGGCCTACAATGAGCAGTTCTTC

v_gene: TRBV24-1
j_gene: TRBJ2-4
abundance: many
d_gene: NA
CDR3aa: CATSEDGRNIQYF
CDR3nt: TGTGCCACCAGTGAGGACGGAAGAAACATTCAGTACTTC

v_gene: TRBV19
j_gene: TRBJ2-7
abundance: few
d_gene: TRBD1
CDR3aa: CASNQPGQGNEQYF
CDR3nt: TGTGCCAGTAATCAACCGGGACAGGGGAACGAGCAGTACTTC

v_gene: TRBV12-3/TRBV12-4
j_gene: TRBJ2-7
abundance: many
d_gene: TRBD1
CDR3aa: CASSRQGGSDEQYF
CDR3nt: TGTGCCAGCAGCCGGCAAGGGGGCAGTGACGAGCAGTACTTC

v_gene: TRBV15
j_gene: TRBJ2-3
abundance: few
d_gene: TRBD2
CDR3aa: CATSRGLAGRTDTQYF
CDR3nt: TGTGCCACCAGCAGAGGACTAGCGGGTCGCACAGATACGCAGTATTTT

v_gene: TRBV11-1
j_gene: TRBJ1-2
abundance: NA
d_gene: NA
CDR3aa: CASSFRAKEMDYGYTF
CDR3nt: TGTGCCAGCAGCTTCCGGGCTAAAGAGATGGACTATGGCTACACCTTC

v_gene: TRBV15
j_gene: TRBJ2-3
abundance: many
d_gene: TRBD1
CDR3aa: CATSSSGTGSHTQYF
CDR3nt: TGTGCCACCAGCAGCTCCGGGACAGGGTCACATACGCAGTATTTT

v_gene: TRBV2
j_gene: TRBJ2-1
abundance: few
d_gene: NA
CDR3aa: CASSLSTGYNEQFF
CDR3nt: TGTGCCAGCTCACTATCCACTGGCTACAATGAGCAGTTCTTC

v_gene: TRBV2
j_gene: TRBJ1-1
abundance: NA
d_gene: NA
CDR3aa: CASSAQGWNTEAFF
CDR3nt: TGTGCCAGCAGTGCACAGGGCTGGAACACTGAAGCTTTCTTT

v_gene: TRBV10-2
j_gene: TRBJ2-2
abundance: NA
d_gene: TRBD1
CDR3aa: CASQMTGASTGELFF
CDR3nt: TGCGCCAGCCAGATGACAGGGGCGAGCACCGGGGAGCTGTTTTTT

v_gene: TRBV10-3
j_gene: TRBJ2-1
abundance: NA
d_gene: TRBD2
CDR3aa: CAISEGDYQFF
CDR3nt: TGTGCCATCAGTGAAGGGGACTACCAGTTCTTC

v_gene: TRBV10-3
j_gene: TRBJ2-6
abundance: NA
d_gene: NA
CDR3aa: CAISGSVDSGANVLTF
CDR3nt: TGTGCCATCAGTGGGTCGGTGGACTCTGGGGCCAACGTCCTGACTTTC

v_gene: TRBV20-1
j_gene: TRBJ2-2
abundance: many
d_gene: TRBD2
CDR3aa: CSARTSGRTGELFF
CDR3nt: TGCAGTGCTAGAACTAGCGGGAGAACCGGGGAGCTGTTTTTT

v_gene: TRBV24-1
j_gene: TRBJ2-3
abundance: NA
d_gene: NA
CDR3aa: CATSDTRVGGLQYF
CDR3nt: TGTGCCACCAGTGATACTAGGGTTGGGGGGCTGCAGTATTTT

v_gene: TRBV7-2
j_gene: TRBJ2-6
abundance: NA
d_gene: NA
CDR3aa: CASSNIGSGANVLTF
CDR3nt: TGTGCCAGCAGCAATATCGGCTCTGGGGCCAACGTCCTGACTTTC

v_gene: TRBV10-3
j_gene: TRBJ2-7
abundance: NA
d_gene: TRBD2
CDR3aa: CAGLAGRYEQYF
CDR3nt: TGTGCCGGACTAGCGGGAAGGTATGAGCAGTACTTC

v_gene: TRBV10-3
j_gene: TRBJ1-5
abundance: few
d_gene: NA
CDR3aa: CAISEGGRQPQHF
CDR3nt: TGTGCCATCAGTGAGGGGGGGAGGCAGCCCCAGCATTTT

v_gene: TRBV11-1
j_gene: TRBJ1-6
abundance: NA
d_gene: NA
CDR3aa: CASSFGGGVYNSPLHF
CDR3nt: TGTGCCAGCAGCTTCGGCGGAGGCGTCTATAATTCACCCCTCCACTTT

v_gene: TRBV15
j_gene: TRBJ2-5
abundance: few
d_gene: NA
CDR3aa: CATSRDGQTAQETQYF
CDR3nt: TGTGCCACCAGCAGAGATGGACAAACCGCCCAAGAGACCCAGTACTTC

v_gene: TRBV5-1
j_gene: TRBJ2-7
abundance: NA
d_gene: NA
CDR3aa: CASSDGAYEQYF
CDR3nt: TGCGCCAGCAGCGACGGGGCCTACGAGCAGTACTTC

v_gene: TRBV28
j_gene: TRBJ2-7
abundance: NA
d_gene: NA
CDR3aa: CASSSPKSAGPSYEQYF
CDR3nt: TGTGCCAGCAGTTCCCCCAAAAGTGCGGGACCCTCCTACGAGCAGTACTTC

v_gene: TRBV12-3/TRBV12-4
j_gene: TRBJ2-2
abundance: NA
d_gene: NA
CDR3aa: CASSLVGFTGELFF
CDR3nt: TGTGCCAGCAGTTTGGTGGGGTTTACCGGGGAGCTGTTTTTT

v_gene: TRBV19
j_gene: TRBJ2-5
abundance: NA
d_gene: NA
CDR3aa: CASSIGIQGGTVQYF
CDR3nt: TGTGCCAGTAGTATAGGAATCCAGGGGGGGACGGTCCAGTACTTC

v_gene: TRBV4-3
j_gene: TRBJ2-1
abundance: many
d_gene: NA
CDR3aa: CASSQAARSSYNEQFF
CDR3nt: TGCGCCAGCAGCCAAGCGGCGCGGAGCTCCTACAATGAGCAGTTCTTC

v_gene: TRBV20-1
j_gene: TRBJ1-1
abundance: NA
d_gene: TRBD1
CDR3aa: CSARQTGEAFF
CDR3nt: TGCAGTGCTAGACAGACAGGGGAAGCTTTCTTT

v_gene: TRBV20-1
j_gene: TRBJ1-2
abundance: NA
d_gene: NA
CDR3aa: CVLLCHSGYTF
CDR3nt: NA

v_gene: TRBV20-1
j_gene: TRBJ1-5
abundance: once
d_gene: TRBD1
CDR3aa: CSAGTGGQPQHF
CDR3nt: TGCAGTGCTGGGACAGGGGGTCAGCCCCAGCATTTT

v_gene: TRBV30
j_gene: TRBJ1-2
abundance: many
d_gene: NA
CDR3aa: CAWSVRGADYGYTF
CDR3nt: TGTGCCTGGAGTGTACGTGGAGCGGACTATGGCTACACCTTC

v_gene: TRBV6-1
j_gene: TRBJ1-5
abundance: NA
d_gene: NA
CDR3aa: CASWSIWGQPQHF
CDR3nt: TGTGCCAGCTGGTCCATATGGGGTCAGCCCCAGCATTTT

v_gene: TRBV28
j_gene: TRBJ1-1
abundance: few
d_gene: NA
CDR3aa: CASRPHDRNTEAFF
CDR3nt: TGTGCCAGCAGACCCCATGACAGGAACACTGAAGCTTTCTTT

v_gene: TRBV18
j_gene: TRBJ2-7
abundance: few
d_gene: NA
CDR3aa: CASSPSKGDVVEQYF
CDR3nt: TGTGCCAGCTCACCGTCCAAGGGGGACGTGGTCGAGCAGTACTTC

v_gene: TRBV7-9
j_gene: TRBJ2-5
abundance: NA
d_gene: TRBD1
CDR3aa: CASSRGQGEIQYF
CDR3nt: TGTGCCAGCAGTCGGGGACAGGGGGAGATACAGTACTTC

v_gene: TRBV24-1
j_gene: TRBJ2-1
abundance: NA
d_gene: TRBD2
CDR3aa: CATSIAGGGNEQFF
CDR3nt: TGTGCCACCAGCATAGCGGGAGGAGGCAATGAGCAGTTCTTC

v_gene: TRBV29-1
j_gene: TRBJ2-1
abundance: NA
d_gene: TRBD2
CDR3aa: CSVDGTSGSQALFF
CDR3nt: TGCAGCGTTGATGGGACTAGCGGGAGCCAAGCACTGTTCTTC

v_gene: TRBV20-1
j_gene: TRBJ2-7
abundance: NA
d_gene: TRBD2
CDR3aa: CSARRTSGGAPYEQYF
CDR3nt: TGCAGTGCTCGTAGGACTAGCGGGGGGGCTCCCTACGAGCAGTACTTC

v_gene: TRBV27
j_gene: TRBJ2-3
abundance: NA
d_gene: NA
CDR3aa: CASSLLGQITDTQCF
CDR3nt: TGTGCCAGCAGTTTATTGGGTCAAATAACAGATACGCAGTGTTTT

v_gene: TRBV2
j_gene: TRBJ2-1
abundance: once
d_gene: NA
CDR3aa: CASLLNRGNEQFF
CDR3nt: TGTGCCAGCCTACTCAATAGGGGAAATGAGCAGTTCTTC